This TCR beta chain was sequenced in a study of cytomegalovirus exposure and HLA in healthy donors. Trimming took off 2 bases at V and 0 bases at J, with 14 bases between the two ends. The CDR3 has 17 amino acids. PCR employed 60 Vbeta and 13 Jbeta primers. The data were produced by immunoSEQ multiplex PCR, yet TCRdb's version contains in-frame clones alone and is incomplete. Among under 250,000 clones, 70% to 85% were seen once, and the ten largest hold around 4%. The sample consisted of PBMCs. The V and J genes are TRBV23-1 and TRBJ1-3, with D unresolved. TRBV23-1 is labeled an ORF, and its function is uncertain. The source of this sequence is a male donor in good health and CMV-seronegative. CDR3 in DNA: TGCGCCAGCAGTCAAAGGTCTCCAGGATTCTCTGGAAACACCATATATTTT. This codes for CASSQRSPGFSGNTIYF.